This TCR beta chain was retrieved from a study of radiation and T cells in renal cell carcinoma. Study information: Nephrectomy followed 15 Gy stereotactic body radiation by 4 weeks.

Sequenced by immunoSEQ multiplex PCR; TCRdb stores in-frame clones only, minus some. The table records approximately 140,000 clones, less than 85% of them present only once. Time point in this sample: baseline pretreatment blood. Treatment indicated: 15 Gy SBRT to primary tumor, nephrectomy 4 weeks later. The tumor was a clear cell renal cell carcinoma. General observations from the study: From baseline, blood top tumor clonotypes peaked at 2 weeks post-radiation. Baseline intratumoral clonotype presence is unknown without pretreatment biopsies.

Only a few counts were recorded for this clone. Its antigen is currently unknown. Source: blood, taken from a patient whose treatment included radiotherapy and nephrectomy. This sequence originates from a woman between 50 and 59 years old with renal cell carcinoma.

The CDR3 sequence is CASSQVDTGQPQHF. In DNA, the CDR3 is TGCGCCAGCAGCCAAGTAGATACGGGTCAGCCCCAGCATTTT. V is TRBV4-1 and J is TRBJ1-5, with unresolved D. Germline V lookup: CDR1 MGHRA, CDR2 YSYEKL. The CDR3 contains 14 residues. The V and J ends lost 1 base and 6 bases respectively, with 10 bases between them.